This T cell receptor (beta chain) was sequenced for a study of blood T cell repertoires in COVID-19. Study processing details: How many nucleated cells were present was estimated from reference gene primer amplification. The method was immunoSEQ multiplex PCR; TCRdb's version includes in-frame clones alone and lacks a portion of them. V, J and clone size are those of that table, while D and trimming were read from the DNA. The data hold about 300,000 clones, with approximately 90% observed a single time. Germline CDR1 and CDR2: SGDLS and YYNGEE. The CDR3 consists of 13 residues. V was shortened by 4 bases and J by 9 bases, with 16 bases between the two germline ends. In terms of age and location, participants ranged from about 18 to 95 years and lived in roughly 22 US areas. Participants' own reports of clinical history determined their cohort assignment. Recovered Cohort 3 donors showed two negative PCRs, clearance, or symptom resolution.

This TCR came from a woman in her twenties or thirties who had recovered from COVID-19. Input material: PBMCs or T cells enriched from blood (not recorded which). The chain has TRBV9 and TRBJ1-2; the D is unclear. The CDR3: CASSPTLRESYTF. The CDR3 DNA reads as TGTGCCAGCAGCCCAACCCTTCGGGAGAGCTACACCTTC.